This TCR beta chain comes out of a study of T cells in Graves' hyperthyroidism and ophthalmopathy. The investigators amplified TCR beta CDR3 regions from RNA transcripts. First-round RT-PCR targeting the TCR CDR3 was performed with the HTBI primer set. Using its own MiXCR run on the multiplex PCR reads, TCRdb lists one record per CDR3 protein. The table has hundreds of thousands of distinct CDR3 sequences, 18% seen once. The J segment lost 0 bases and the V segment lost 7 bases, leaving 6 bases of the junction unmatched. This CDR3 contains 13 residues. The germline V gene has CDR1 SQVTM and CDR2 ANQGSEA. Diagnoses were made from clinical symptoms, serum measures (thyroxine and TRAb), thyroid ultrasound and orbital computed tomography. At first hyperthyroidism diagnosis, before any ophthalmopathy symptoms, the blood sample was collected. Fresh 10 ml peripheral blood yielded PBMCs.

The chain links TRBV29-1 to TRBJ2-7; 7 positions match TRBD1. The sequencing sample was made of blood. This sequence was found in a woman in her forties or fifties with Graves' hyperthyroidism that later progressed to Graves' ophthalmopathy. Here the CDR3 DNA reads TGCAGCGGAATGGACAGGAACTCCTACGAGCAGTACTTC. Amino acid sequence: CSGMDRNSYEQYF.